The 17 T cell receptor beta chains below were found in one sample sequenced in a study of regulatory T cells in long-lasting Graves disease. The time point here: newly diagnosed GD, antithyroid drugs for less than 3 months. After RNA was extracted from PBMCs, the TCR library was made from it. Assembly of TCR beta libraries relied on iRepertoire HTBI primers together with Arm-PCR of CDR3 regions. One entry per CDR3 protein results from TCRdb running MiXCR on the multiplex PCR reads. The data contain 450,000 to 650,000 distinct CDR3 sequences, 15% to 20% of them singletons. The sample was also linked to a second study, of T cells in Graves' hyperthyroidism and ophthalmopathy.

Material: peripheral blood mononuclear cells (PBMCs), obtained at new diagnosis, from a patient treated with antithyroid drugs. These receptors all come from a middle-aged woman with Graves disease.

This sequence joins TRBV5-1 and TRBJ2-7; D is undetermined. The CDR3 sequence is 15 residues long. V lost 0 bases to trimming and J lost 1 base, with 11 bases between them. Germline V gene lookup returns CDR1 SGHRS and CDR2 YFSETQ. This CDR3 is CASSLVERTSYEQYF. Here the CDR3 DNA reads TGCGCCAGCAGCTTGGTAGAGAGAACTTCCTACGAGCAGTACTTC.

This clonotype was picked up many times. A much larger clone lies a single base off, so this may be a read error. J is TRBJ1-1 and V is TRBV9; D gene uncertain. The CDR3 totals 13 residues. Germline V gene sequence: CDR1 SGDLS, CDR2 YYNGEE. The V end lost 0 bases, the J end lost 3 bases, and 6 bases lay between the germline ends. CDR3 in amino acids: CASSVDGDTEAFF. In DNA form, the CDR3 reads TGTGCCAGCAGCGTAGACGGGGACACTGAAGCTTTCTTT.

The chain uses TRBV12-3 or TRBV12-4 and TRBJ2-5; TRBD1 aligns across 8 bases. V was clipped by 3 bases and J by 4 bases; unmatched bases: 4. The CDR3 spans 14 residues. The CDR3 reads CASSFLQGVETQYF. The CDR3 DNA reads as TGTGCCAGCAGTTTCCTACAGGGGGTAGAGACCCAGTACTTC.

There are many counts of this clonotype. The gene calls are TRBV28 and TRBJ1-2, with TRBD1 identical over 9 bases. This CDR3 has 15 amino acids. J gave up 0 bases and V 2 bases, and 1 base lay outside the gene matches. Germline V gene sequence: CDR1 MDHEN, CDR2 SYDVKM. The CDR3 region is CASSLGTGTNYGYTF. Written as DNA, the CDR3 is TGTGCCAGCAGTTTAGGGACAGGGACTAACTATGGCTACACCTTC.

This clonotype was detected many times. The rearrangement uses TRBV3-1 and TRBJ1-1; D unclear. The V end was cut by 3 bases, the J end by 5 bases, with 10 bases between. The CDR3 consists of 13 residues. The germline CDR1 and CDR2 sequences are LGHDT and YNNKEL (reference sequence). The CDR3 sequence: CASSHTPETEAFF. CDR3 DNA sequence: TGTGCCAGCAGCCACACCCCCGAGACTGAAGCTTTCTTT.

The sample holds a few counts of this clonotype. The J gene is TRBJ2-6, the V gene TRBV5-1, with 7 bases that match TRBD2. The junction had 4 bases not matched to a gene; V was cut back by 4 bases and J by 3 bases. The CDR3 totals 15 residues. Germline CDR1 and CDR2: SGHRS and YFSETQ. CDR3 bases: TGCGCCAGCAGCGGCGGGAGCTTTGGGGCCAACGTCCTGACTTTC. It translates to CASSGGSFGANVLTF.

This clonotype has a count of ten or more. The rearrangement joins TRBV12-3 or TRBV12-4 to TRBJ2-7, with D possibly TRBD1 on 6 matching bases. The CDR3 consists of 14 residues. Trimming pared 5 bases from V and 8 bases from J, leaving 19 bases between. CDR3 DNA sequence: TGTGCCAGCAGTCCCACACAGGGTTCTTCACAGCAGTACTTC. Protein sequence: CASSPTQGSSQQYF.

In this sample, this clonotype turned up many times. J is TRBJ1-2 and V is TRBV28, with D possibly matching TRBD1 (6 bases). V was cut by 7 bases and J by 2 bases, with 14 bases left in between. Germline V lookup: CDR1 MDHEN, CDR2 SYDVKM. The CDR3 extends over 14 amino acids. The CDR3 is CASTPNGQNYGYTF. As DNA, the CDR3 is TGTGCCAGCACCCCAAACGGACAGAACTATGGCTACACCTTC.

This clonotype was found a few times. V and J are TRBV9 and TRBJ2-7, with D perhaps matching TRBD1 or TRBD2 (5 bases each). The CDR3 totals 17 residues. The germline V and J ends were trimmed by 3 bases and 0 bases, with 19 bases remaining between them. CDR1 and CDR2 (germline): SGDLS, YYNGEE. Here the CDR3 DNA reads TGTGCCAGCAGCGGAGGGGCTCGGGGCGCGAGCTCCTACGAGCAGTACTTC. Translated, it gives CASSGGARGASSYEQYF. Combining the CDR3 with reference TRBV9 and TRBJ2-7 gives the whole variable domain DSGVTQTPKHLITATGQRVTLRCSPRSGDLSVYWYQQSLDQGLQFLIQYYNGEERAKGNILERFSAQQFPDLHSELNLSSLELGDSALYFCASSGGARGASSYEQYFGPGTRLTVT.

Note on this clonotype: Given a much more abundant clone one base away, this may be a read error. The chain carries TRBV5-1 and TRBJ1-1; no definite D call. Per the germline V gene, CDR1 is SGHRS and CDR2 is YFSETQ. V lost 0 bases and J 4 bases, leaving 13 bases between the germline ends. The CDR3 is 15 residues long. The CDR3: CASSLDGNMSTEAFF. In DNA, the CDR3 is TGCGCCAGCAGCTTGGATGGGAACATGAGCACTGAAGCTTTCTTT.

This clonotype was picked up many times. The rearrangement uses TRBV20-1 and TRBJ2-3; D possibly corresponds to TRBD2 (6 bases). The V and J ends lost 0 bases and 1 base respectively, with 11 bases between them. CDR3 length equals 15 residues. Germline CDR1 and CDR2: DFQATT and SNEGSKA (reference sequence). CDR3 residues: CSAREDGGGTDTQYF. The CDR3 nucleotides are TGCAGTGCTAGAGAAGACGGGGGAGGCACAGATACGCAGTATTTT.

This clonotype was detected a few times. The chain carries TRBV20-1 and TRBJ1-1; no clear D gene. Germline V gene sequence: CDR1 DFQATT, CDR2 SNEGSKA (reference sequence). The CDR3 runs to 15 residues. Trimming stripped 1 base from V and 1 base from J, with 13 bases between. CDR3 sequence: CSARVGAGWNTEAFF. The DNA of the CDR3 is TGCAGTGCTAGAGTAGGTGCGGGGTGGAACACTGAAGCTTTCTTT.

This clonotype showed up just a few times. This chain connects TRBV12-3 or TRBV12-4 to TRBJ1-2; D unclear. The CDR3 spans 15 residues. V dropped 0 bases and J dropped 3 bases, with 11 bases sitting between them. CDR3: CASSLALSAHYGYTF. In nucleotides, the CDR3 is TGTGCCAGCAGTTTAGCGCTGTCGGCGCACTATGGCTACACCTTC.

There are many counts of this clonotype. CDR3 bases: TGTGCCAGCAGTTTATTTAAGGCAGGGGATGCTTTCTTT. It specifies CASSLFKAGDAFF. The V call is TRBV28, the J call TRBJ1-1, with D possibly being TRBD1 (6 bases). This CDR3 has 13 residues. The germline V and J ends were trimmed by 1 base and 11 bases, with 14 bases remaining between them. The germline V gene encodes CDR1 MDHEN and CDR2 SYDVKM. The full variable domain, with the rest looked up from reference TRBV28 and TRBJ1-1, is DVKVTQSSRYLVKRTGEKVFLECVQDMDHENMFWYRQDPGLGLRLIYFSYDVKMKEKGDIPEGYSVSREKKERFSLILESASTNQTSMYLCASSLFKAGDAFFGQGTRLTVV.

The chain employs TRBV7-2 and TRBJ2-4, with 10 bases identical to TRBD2. This CDR3 contains 17 residues. V lost 5 bases, J lost 3 bases, and 10 bases stayed unmatched. Per the germline V gene, CDR1 is SGHTA and CDR2 is FQGNSA. The CDR3 is CASSLVAGGVGKNIQYF. CDR3 sequence (DNA): TGTGCCAGCAGCCTCGTAGCGGGGGGTGTCGGCAAAAACATTCAGTACTTC.

V and J are TRBV25-1 and TRBJ1-2; D uncertain. This CDR3 is 14 amino acids long. Germline loops: CDR1 MGHDK, CDR2 SYGVNS. Deletions cut 1 base from V and 4 bases from J, with 10 bases between. CDR3 in amino acids: CASSESGTAYGYTF. CDR3 nucleotide sequence: TGTGCCAGCAGTGAATCCGGCACGGCCTATGGCTACACCTTC.

At least ten counts were recorded for this clonotype. This chain connects TRBV12-3 or TRBV12-4 to TRBJ1-5; D is ambiguous. The CDR3 is 14 residues long. The germline V and J ends were trimmed by 5 bases and 3 bases, with 11 bases remaining between them. The CDR3 sequence: CASSPAGVNQPQHF. The CDR3 DNA sequence: TGTGCCAGCAGTCCCGCGGGCGTCAATCAGCCCCAGCATTTT.